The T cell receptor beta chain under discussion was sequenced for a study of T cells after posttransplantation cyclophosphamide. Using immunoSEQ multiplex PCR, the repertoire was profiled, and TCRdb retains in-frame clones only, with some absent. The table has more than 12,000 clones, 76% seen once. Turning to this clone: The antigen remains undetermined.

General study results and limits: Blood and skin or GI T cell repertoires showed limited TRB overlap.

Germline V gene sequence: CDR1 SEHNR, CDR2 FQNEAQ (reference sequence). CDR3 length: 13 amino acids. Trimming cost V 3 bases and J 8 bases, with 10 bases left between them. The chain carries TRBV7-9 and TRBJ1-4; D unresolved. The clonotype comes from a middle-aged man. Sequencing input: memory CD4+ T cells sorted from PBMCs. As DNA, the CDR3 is TGTGCCAGCAGCTTGAGACTTAGGGAAAAACTGTTTTTT. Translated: CASSLRLREKLFF. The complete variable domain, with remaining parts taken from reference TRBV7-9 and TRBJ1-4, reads DTGVSQNPRHKITKRGQNVTFRCDPISEHNRLYWYRQTLGQGPEFLTYFQNEAQLEKSRLLSDRFSAERPKGSFSTLEIQRTEQGDSAMYLCASSLRLREKLFFGSGTQLSVL.